This T cell receptor beta chain was observed in a study of identical twins (dated by TCRdb to 2015 to 2016). For context, the study as a whole: The study deep-sequenced TCR alpha and beta repertoires from monozygotic twins, unrelated adults of various ages and cord blood to test whether fetal clonotypes persist. To rule out contamination, replicate twin experiments were performed at different times with different library preparation protocols. The paper's findings and limits, for the study overall: Compared with coincidental sharing between unrelated individuals, out-of-frame TCR alpha sequences shared between twins showed an excess of sequences with low generation probability. Excess twin sharing in beta out-of-frame sequences was weaker because fewer shared sequences lowered the signal-to-noise ratio. Fewer insertions were carried by abundant cord blood beta clonotypes; a weaker similar trend was observed in young adult naive repertoires, while no such trend was observed in memory repertoires. Because the same donors could not be followed over many years, the conclusions depended on cross-sectional statistical analysis. Out-of-frame TCR alpha sharing in monozygotic twins was systematically underestimated by recombination models, whereas sharing between unrelated individuals was in agreement with the recombination models. Zero-insertion analyses could be partly confounded by invariant T cells such as MAIT and iNKT, though diverse VJ usage argued against such confounding for most clonotypes.

Only healthy Caucasian donors were included. Three unrelated non-twin adults were also sequenced: a male aged 18 to 30, a male aged 50 to 59 and a female aged 50 to 59. Using Miltenyi CD45RO+ enrichment and human naive T-cell isolation kits, memory (CD45RO+) and naive T cells were isolated from PBMC. About this clonotype itself: This receptor's antigen is unknown. Base qualities are not provided; no much larger clone lies one nucleotide away.

The CDR3 runs 16 residues from the cysteine to the phenylalanine. The read is trimmed to its CDR3 DNA, 48 bases read in frame from base 1. CDR1 MNHEY and CDR2 SMNVEV are derived from the germline V gene (reference sequence). Germline trimming amounts to 4 bases on V and 3 bases on J, with 6 as the count of junction bases outside the gene matches. Library method: 5' RACE. Sequencing was carried out with an Illumina HiSeq 2000. A universal primer binding site was added through template switching, and the final cDNA carried a unique molecular identifier so that TCR cDNA molecules could be counted accurately. First-strand cDNA for TCR alpha and beta chains was synthesized from specific primers in the conserved constant-segment region. To control for contamination, each cDNA library was double barcoded with a SMART-Mk sample barcode plus Illumina barcodes. TruSeq adapter sequences along with Illumina sample barcodes were introduced in two successive PCR steps. TCR alpha and beta cDNA libraries were sequenced on the Illumina HiSeq platform with custom primers. Concerning the study's data processing: MiGEC processed the raw reads to extract unique molecular identifiers, while MiXCR was used to determine the CDR3 positions. For each individual, recombination models were inferred using an EM algorithm with the repgenHMM and IGoR tools. Shared clonotypes were analyzed with the tcR package in R, and sharing was normalized by the product of cloneset sizes. To study raw recombination without the effects of thymic and clonal selection, out-of-frame nonproductive sequences were analyzed. TCRdb passed the public sequencing reads through fastp at Q25 and MiXCR, retaining productive beta sequences. Records with the same CDR3 protein are collapsed into one entry carrying the most frequent genes and DNA. These V and J calls are TCRdb output, not the study's own analysis. The sample has hundreds of thousands of distinct CDR3 sequences on record, around 5.7% of them singletons. The top ten clonotypes cover 1.5% to 2% of the sample.

This receptor was taken from a man in his late teens or twenties in good health. Sequencing was done on a sample of naive T cells sorted from blood. According to the study, the label for this sample's cell subset or site signals: cells isolated with a human naive T-cell isolation kit. This chain is built from TRBV27 and TRBJ2-2; the central 9 bases match TRBD2. Here is the DNA: TGTGCCAGCAGTTGGGCGGGAGGGCCCGACACCGGGGAGCTGTTTTTT. Its product reads: CASSWAGGPDTGELFF.